This TCR beta chain was recovered during a study of T cell repertoires in cytomegalovirus infection. Study at large: Indications came from public TCR beta signatures; they pointed to CMV infection and to a matching HLA type. General observations from the study: Individuals carrying CMV plus the relevant HLA were identified by cumulative frequency of public TCR beta families. In two of eight donors, the top clonotype was HLA-C-restricted CMV-specific.

Many counts were recorded for this clonotype. Antigen specificity is unknown. TCRdb reanalysed the reads using MiXCR and keeps one entry per CDR3 protein. The table has some 280,000 distinct CDR3 sequences, roughly 13% seen once; the top ten hold roughly 8.9%. The CDR3 spans 15 residues. From germline, CDR1 is SGHVS and CDR2 FQNEAQ. V lost 5 bases and J lost 0; bases outside the gene matches: 4. V and J are TRBV7-8 and TRBJ2-7; 10 bases match TRBD2. The source material was PBMCs. This TCR was sampled from a human donor in good health (CMV status not recorded). Some clones in this sample may be carry-over from other donors' samples. Written as DNA, the CDR3 is TGTGCCAGCAGCAAACTAGCGGGGTACTCCTACGAGCAGTACTTC. Amino acids: CASSKLAGYSYEQYF.